This TCR beta chain derives from a study of T-cell memory formation after mild COVID-19. Overall study findings and caveats: Those CD4+ clones that contracted were mainly in CM and EM (CD8+ ones in EMRA).

Germline loops: CDR1 SQVTM, CDR2 ANQGSEA. Trimming took 6 bases from V and 4 from J, leaving 20 bases between them. There are 15 residues in the CDR3. This clonotype showed up just a few times. Antigen specificity is unknown. Amplification by 5'RACE using constant-segment primers produced TCR alpha and TCR beta cDNA libraries that carried sample barcodes and UMIs. TCRdb analysed the 5' RACE reads with MiXCR anew, one entry per CDR3 protein. This repertoire shows under 300,000 distinct CDR3 sequences, roughly 9.4% found once; its top ten account for 20% to 25%. The sequenced material came from PBMCs or a T cell subset sorted from them (not recorded which). This chain joins TRBV29-1 and TRBJ2-3; a weak D match, TRBD2 (5 bases). The TCR sequence derives from a man younger than 30 who had mild COVID-19 (a few samples of this study predate the infection). Cell type and time point are not known. The CDR3 loop is CSVRPTTRKADTQYF. The CDR3, as DNA: TGCAGCGTCCGACCCACTACTAGAAAAGCAGATACGCAGTATTTT.